These T cell receptor beta chains were read from a single sample in a study of blood T cell repertoires in COVID-19. The repertoire was sequenced with immunoSEQ multiplex PCR; TCRdb's copy has only in-frame clones and lacks some. The profile shows about 270,000 clones, 75% to 90% of them singletons. Sequencing used PBMCs or T cells enriched from blood (not recorded which). The receptors come from a young woman who had recovered from COVID-19. Each CDR3 is given with its conserved first and last residue. A D gene is named only where the DNA matches it firmly. Clone size is not always given. Where it is, it says once, few, many or a class for expanded clones.

d_call,j_call,clone_size,v_call,cdr3_aa,cdr3_nt
TRBD1,TRBJ1-4,.,TRBV6-5,CASKGAVGEKLFF,TGTGCCAGCAAGGGGGCGGTGGGTGAAAAACTGTTTTTT
TRBD1,TRBJ1-1,.,TRBV10-3,CAIRGQGGTEAFF,TGTGCCATCAGGGGACAGGGGGGCACTGAAGCTTTCTTT
.,TRBJ1-3,.,TRBV12-5,CASGSDRTGNTIYF,TGTGCTAGTGGTTCTGACAGAACTGGAAACACCATATATTTT
TRBD1,TRBJ2-6,.,TRBV28,CASSADRGWANVLTF,TGTGCCAGCAGCGCCGACAGGGGGTGGGCCAACGTCCTGACTTTC
TRBD2,TRBJ2-7,.,TRBV11-1,CASSLSGGDFYEQYF,TGTGCCAGCAGCCTTAGCGGGGGGGATTTCTACGAGCAGTACTTC
.,TRBJ1-5,few,TRBV15,CATSRVGGNQPQHF,TGTGCCACCAGCAGAGTGGGAGGGAATCAGCCCCAGCATTTT
.,TRBJ1-1,.,TRBV10-2,CASARVQGAEAFF,TGCGCCAGCGCAAGAGTACAGGGAGCTGAAGCTTTCTTT
TRBD1,TRBJ1-2,.,TRBV5-6,CASSLDGTGDSFVDGYTF,TGTGCCAGCAGCTTGGATGGGACAGGCGACAGTTTTGTAGATGGCTACACCTTC
.,TRBJ2-5,.,TRBV19,CASSIDLNGGETQYF,TGTGCCAGTAGTATAGATCTCAACGGCGGGGAGACCCAGTACTTC
TRBD1,TRBJ1-2,.,TRBV6-1,CASSASAAGGLDGYTF,TGTGCCAGCAGTGCATCGGCGGCAGGGGGCCTGGATGGCTACACCTTC
.,TRBJ2-1,.,TRBV12-3/TRBV12-4,CASSRTGNNEQFF,TGTGCCAGCAGTAGAACCGGGAACAATGAGCAGTTCTTC
.,TRBJ1-1,.,TRBV2,CASIGSVTEAFF,TGTGCCAGCATTGGTAGCGTCACTGAAGCTTTCTTT
.,TRBJ2-1,once,TRBV10-1,CASSSGGNNEQFF,TGCGCCAGCAGTTCAGGAGGTAACAATGAGCAGTTCTTC
.,TRBJ1-2,.,TRBV2,CASSPDTGYGYTF,TGTGCCAGCAGTCCGGACACCGGGTATGGCTACACCTTC
TRBD1,TRBJ1-1,.,TRBV6-1,CASSEGTGWNTEAFF,TGTGCCAGCAGTGAAGGGACAGGTTGGAACACTGAAGCTTTCTTT
.,TRBJ1-6,.,TRBV6-5,CASSRGQLNSPLHF,TGTGCCAGCAGCAGAGGACAGCTTAATTCACCCCTCCACTTT
TRBD2,TRBJ2-3,.,TRBV2,CASRLRTSGVSDTQYF,TGTGCCAGCAGACTTAGGACTAGCGGCGTATCAGATACGCAGTATTTT
TRBD2,TRBJ2-3,once,TRBV5-1,CASSLAQRGPTDTQYF,TGCGCCAGCAGCTTGGCTCAGCGGGGCCCCACAGATACGCAGTATTTT
TRBD1,TRBJ1-6,.,TRBV28,CASSSGQGSSYNSPLHF,TGTGCCAGCAGTTCCGGACAGGGGAGCTCCTATAATTCACCCCTCCACTTT